This T cell receptor beta chain stems from a study of shared clonotypes between healthy human individuals. Whole-study findings and limits: Sequencing depth was a factor that was expected to affect clonotype sharing among donors. Naive CD4 clonotype sharing across several donors was approximately 5%.

Free of recent acute infections or vaccinations, the donors were healthy HIV-negative adults. The donor cohort consisted entirely of Caucasian adults residing in Nashville, Tennessee. About this clone itself: Its antigen is not identified.

Sequenced by immunoSEQ multiplex PCR; TCRdb stores in-frame clones only, minus some. The repertoire consists of about 1.1 million clones, with around three quarters occurring once and the leading ten covering under 0.65%. Germline CDR1 is LNHDA and CDR2 is SQIVND (reference sequence). V shed 6 bases and J shed 4 bases, with 12 bases lying between them. The CDR3 has 13 amino acids. The sample comprised memory CD4+ T cells from PBMCs. Subset described: CD45RA-negative fraction. V usage is TRBV19 and J usage is TRBJ2-5, with a tentative D call TRBD2 (6 bases). The sequence was obtained from a man younger than 35 in good health. Some clones in this sample may be carry-over from other donors' samples. CDR3 loop: CASSAGLGETQYF. DNA of the CDR3: TGTGCCAGTAGCGCGGGGTTGGGAGAGACCCAGTACTTC.